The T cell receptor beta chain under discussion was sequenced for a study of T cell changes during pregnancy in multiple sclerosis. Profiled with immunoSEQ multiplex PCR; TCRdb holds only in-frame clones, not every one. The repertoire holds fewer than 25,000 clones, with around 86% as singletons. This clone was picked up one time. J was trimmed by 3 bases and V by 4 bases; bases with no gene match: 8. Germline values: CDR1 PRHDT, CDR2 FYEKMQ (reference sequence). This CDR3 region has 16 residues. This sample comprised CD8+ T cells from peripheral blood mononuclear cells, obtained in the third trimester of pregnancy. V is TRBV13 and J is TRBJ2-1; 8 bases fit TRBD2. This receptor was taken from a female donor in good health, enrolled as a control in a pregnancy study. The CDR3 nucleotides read TGTGCCAGCAGCTCTCGGGGGGGCCATCGCTACAATGAGCAGTTCTTC. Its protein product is CASSSRGGHRYNEQFF.